The 29 T cell receptor beta chains below come from one sample, sequenced in a study of T cells in Graves' hyperthyroidism and ophthalmopathy. The CDR3 regions of TCR beta were amplified from RNA transcripts. Carried out on the TCR CDR3, a first-round RT-PCR used the HTBI primer set. Using its own MiXCR run on the multiplex PCR reads, TCRdb lists one record per CDR3 protein. The table records 500,000 or so distinct CDR3 sequences, roughly 15% of them present only once. The sample taken for sequencing was blood. Receptors originate from a woman aged 25 to 39 with Graves' ophthalmopathy.

This clonotype was seen at least ten times. The chain joins TRBV6-5 to TRBJ1-2; 12 nucleotides line up with TRBD1. The CDR3 covers 19 residues. Looked up from germline, CDR1 is MNHEY and CDR2 is SVGAGI. The trim removed 4 bases at V and 6 bases at J, leaving 18 bases unmatched. This chain's CDR3 is CASSSRTPGTGGNLDGYTF. As DNA, the CDR3 is TGTGCCAGCAGTTCCCGAACCCCCGGGACAGGGGGCAATTTAGATGGCTACACCTTC.

This clonotype was seen just once. A much larger clone sits a single nucleotide away, making a read error possible. The V gene is TRBV3-1, the J gene TRBJ1-6, with 10 bases that match TRBD1. This CDR3 contains 15 residues. Germline CDR1 is LGHDT and CDR2 is YNNKEL (reference sequence). The CDR3 region has the DNA TGTGCCAGCAGCCAAGGGGGACAGGGGAATTCACCCCTCCGCTTT. It codes for CASSQGGQGNSPLRF. Based on the CDR3 plus reference TRBV3-1 and TRBJ1-6, the full variable domain is DTAVSQTPKYLVTQMGNDKSIKCEQNLGHDTMYWYKQDSKKFLKIMFSYNNKELIINETVPNRFSPKSPDKAHLNLHINSLELGDSAVYFCASSQGGQGNSPLRFGNGTRLTVT.

This clonotype was detected many times. The J gene is TRBJ2-1, the V gene TRBV12-3 or TRBV12-4; TRBD2 is a possible D gene (5 bases). This CDR3 is 18 amino acids long. V was shortened by 6 bases and J by 1 base, with 22 bases between the two germline ends. The CDR3 bases are TGTGCCAGCAGCTCAAGACCTCTAGCCGTTGATTCCTACAATGAGCAGTTCTTC. It is translated as CASSSRPLAVDSYNEQFF.

This clonotype has a count of ten or more. The gene calls are TRBV20-1 and TRBJ2-1; TRBD2 matches at 12 bases. CDR3 length equals 15 residues. Germline V gives CDR1 DFQATT, CDR2 SNEGSKA (reference sequence). Trimming removed 2 bases from V and 6 bases from J; junction bases left unmatched: 5. The CDR3 here is CSARKLAGGGNEQFF. The CDR3 bases are TGCAGTGCTAGAAAACTAGCGGGAGGTGGCAATGAGCAGTTCTTC.

Remarks on this clonotype: A read error may produce the germline difference seen at one junction end. The rearrangement joins TRBV7-6 to TRBJ1-6; TRBD1 matches at 7 bases. This CDR3 is built from 15 residues. The V gene's germline CDR1 is SGHVS and CDR2 FNYEAQ. DNA of the CDR3: TGTGCCGGCAGCTTGGATCCCAGGGGGAATTCACCCCTCCACTTT. Amino acids: CAGSLDPRGNSPLHF. Full variable domain (rest looked up from reference TRBV7-6 and TRBJ1-6): GAGVSQSPRYKVTKRGQDVALRCDPISGHVSLYWYRQALGQGPEFLTYFNYEAQQDKSGLPNDRFSAERPEGSISTLTIQRTEQRDSAMYRCAGSLDPRGNSPLHFGNGTRLTVT.

This clonotype was observed many times. The genes are TRBV28 and TRBJ1-5; 8 bases fit TRBD1. Per the germline V gene, CDR1 is MDHEN and CDR2 is SYDVKM. CDR3 length: 14 amino acids. V lost 5 bases, J lost 4 bases, and 4 bases stayed unmatched. CDR3 bases: TGTGCCAGCAGTAACAGGGGGTGGAATCAGCCCCAGCATTTT. Its protein product is CASSNRGWNQPQHF.

The sample holds many counts of this clonotype. The J gene is TRBJ2-7, the V gene TRBV6-1; D not certain. The V end was cut by 5 bases, the J end by 0 bases, with 14 bases between. In germline, CDR1 is MNHNS, CDR2 SASEGT. This CDR3 is built from 15 residues. The CDR3 here is CASSYGLLSSYEQYF. DNA of the CDR3: TGTGCCAGCAGTTACGGCCTCCTAAGCTCCTACGAGCAGTACTTC.

J is TRBJ1-2 and V is TRBV7-2; perhaps TRBD1 as D (5 bases). The V end lost 5 bases, the J end lost 4 bases, and 11 bases lay between the germline ends. The germline V gene encodes CDR1 SGHTA and CDR2 FQGNSA. The CDR3 loop spans 13 amino acids. Here the CDR3 DNA reads TGTGCCAGCAGCGCACAGGAGGGCTATGGCTACACCTTC. This encodes CASSAQEGYGYTF.

This clonotype has just a few counts. CDR3 nucleotide sequence: TGTGCCAGCAGCTTAGCCCCCAGGGCTCAGCCCCAGCATTTT. Its translation: CASSLAPRAQPQHF. The chain combines TRBV7-2 with TRBJ1-5; TRBD1 might be the D (5 bases). V was shortened by 0 bases and J by 6 bases, with 9 bases between the two germline ends. The CDR3 consists of 14 residues. Germline V gene sequence: CDR1 SGHTA, CDR2 FQGNSA.

The genes are TRBV6-2 or TRBV6-3 and TRBJ2-4; no reliable D call. The V gene's germline CDR1 is MNHEY and CDR2 SVGEGT. This CDR3 is 16 amino acids long. Deletions cut 2 bases from V and 6 bases from J, with 17 bases between. CDR3 bases: TGTGCCAGCAGTTACCCTCCGCCACTACCGGGAAACATTCAGTACTTC. Translating it yields CASSYPPPLPGNIQYF.

This clonotype was seen many times. The chain recombines TRBV28 with TRBJ2-2; tentative D call: TRBD1 (5 bases). The ends were cut back, 5 bases at V and 3 bases at J, with 10 bases in the middle. CDR3 size: 14 residues. Germline values: CDR1 MDHEN, CDR2 SYDVKM. The CDR3, as DNA: TGTGCCAGCAGTACGACAGCCTACACCGGGGAGCTGTTTTTT. It codes for CASSTTAYTGELFF. Full variable domain (rest looked up from reference TRBV28 and TRBJ2-2): DVKVTQSSRYLVKRTGEKVFLECVQDMDHENMFWYRQDPGLGLRLIYFSYDVKMKEKGDIPEGYSVSREKKERFSLILESASTNQTSMYLCASSTTAYTGELFFGEGSRLTVL.

There are a few counts of this clonotype. The chain couples TRBV14 to TRBJ2-3; 8 nucleotides match TRBD2. In germline, CDR1 is SGHDN, CDR2 FVKESK. This CDR3 contains 14 residues. V shed 4 bases, J shed 5 bases, and the junction held 5 bases outside the gene matches. This CDR3 reads CASSPGLVRDTQYF. CDR3 coding DNA: TGTGCCAGCAGCCCGGGACTAGTTAGAGATACGCAGTATTTT.

In this sample, this clonotype turned up many times. V gene TRBV28 combines with J gene TRBJ1-5, with 8 bases lining up with TRBD1. The V gene end was trimmed by 3 bases and the J gene end by 9 bases; junction bases not matched to a gene: 13. This CDR3 is 16 amino acids long. Per the germline V gene, CDR1 is MDHEN and CDR2 is SYDVKM. This CDR3 reads CASSFRRQGRRGPQHF. CDR3 bases: TGTGCCAGCAGTTTCCGACGACAGGGGCGCCGCGGGCCCCAGCATTTT. The whole variable domain, remainder taken from reference TRBV28 and TRBJ1-5, is DVKVTQSSRYLVKRTGEKVFLECVQDMDHENMFWYRQDPGLGLRLIYFSYDVKMKEKGDIPEGYSVSREKKERFSLILESASTNQTSMYLCASSFRRQGRRGPQHFGDGTRLSIL.

This clonotype was seen many times. Here the CDR3 reads CASSRYRLAGVVSVNEQFF. CDR3 coding DNA: TGTGCCAGCAGTCGCTACCGACTAGCGGGAGTCGTCTCAGTCAATGAGCAGTTCTTC. This sequence joins TRBV12-3 or TRBV12-4 and TRBJ2-1, with 12 bases fitting TRBD2. The CDR3 spans 19 residues. After removal of 5 bases from V and 6 bases from J, the junction contained 17 bases not matched to a gene.

The chain has TRBV6-1 and TRBJ2-2; D ambiguous. Germline CDR1 reads MNHNS; CDR2 reads SASEGT. Trimming took 9 bases from V and 4 from J, leaving 12 bases between them. This CDR3 contains 13 residues. CDR3 DNA sequence: TGTGCCAGAATCACGACAACCACCGGGGAGCTGTTTTTT. Protein product: CARITTTTGELFF.

This clonotype was picked up many times. The chain couples TRBV6-1 to TRBJ1-1, with 8 bases aligning to TRBD1. This CDR3 comprises 14 residues. V was pared by 11 bases and J by 1 base, with 9 bases of the junction left unmatched. Germline V gene sequence: CDR1 MNHNS, CDR2 SASEGT. The CDR3 DNA reads TGTGCCTGTGGAGGCGGACAGGGGAACACTGAAGCTTTCTTT. This encodes CACGGGQGNTEAFF.

This clonotype showed up many times. This sequence joins TRBV30 and TRBJ2-5; D perhaps matches TRBD2 (6 bases). Trimming stripped 1 base from V and 5 bases from J, with 14 bases between. Germline assignment: CDR1 GTSNPN and CDR2 SVGIG (reference sequence). The CDR3 is made up of 14 amino acids. The CDR3 DNA follows: TGTGCCTGGAGTGGGGGGGTTAGTTCGGAGACCCAGTACTTC. This encodes CAWSGGVSSETQYF.

The sample holds a few counts of this clonotype. The chain recombines TRBV28 with TRBJ1-5; D possibly corresponds to TRBD1 (5 bases). Germline V CDR1 and CDR2: MDHEN, SYDVKM. The V end lost 2 bases, the J end lost 2 bases, and 10 bases lay between the germline ends. The CDR3 loop spans 15 amino acids. As DNA, the CDR3 is TGTGCCAGCAGTTTACGGGGGGGAGGCAATCAGCCCCAGCATTTT. Its protein product is CASSLRGGGNQPQHF.

This clonotype was seen more than once but under ten times. With a much larger clone just one base away, this may be a read error. The chain joins TRBV27 to TRBJ2-7; D may be TRBD1 (6 bases). Germline V gene sequence: CDR1 MNHEY, CDR2 SMNVEV (reference sequence). The CDR3 totals 16 residues. The CDR3: CASHKSETGKSCEQYF. CDR3 coding DNA: TGTGCCAGCCACAAATCGGAGACAGGCAAATCCTGCGAGCAGTACTTC.

The gene calls are TRBV7-6 and TRBJ1-3; D not resolved. The CDR3 has 16 residues. In germline, CDR1 is SGHVS, CDR2 FNYEAQ. Trimming took off 0 bases at V and 0 bases at J, with 9 bases between the two ends. The chain's CDR3 is CASSLAPVISGNTIYF. The CDR3 DNA follows: TGTGCCAGCAGCTTAGCTCCGGTGATCTCTGGAAACACCATATATTTT. The full variable domain, rest sourced from reference TRBV7-6 and TRBJ1-3, is GAGVSQSPRYKVTKRGQDVALRCDPISGHVSLYWYRQALGQGPEFLTYFNYEAQQDKSGLPNDRFSAERPEGSISTLTIQRTEQRDSAMYRCASSLAPVISGNTIYFGEGSWLTVV.

This chain joins TRBV6-1 and TRBJ2-7, with a weak D call TRBD2 (5 bases). Trimming took 6 bases from V and 2 from J, leaving 14 bases between them. Germline loops: CDR1 MNHNS, CDR2 SASEGT. The CDR3 has 14 residues. The CDR3 DNA sequence: TGTGCCAGCAGGGAGGACGAGGCAGCCTACGAGCAGTACTTC. Its translation: CASREDEAAYEQYF.

The genes are TRBV20-1 and TRBJ2-6; D is unresolved. Looked up from germline, CDR1 is DFQATT and CDR2 is SNEGSKA (reference sequence). The CDR3 is 12 residues long. V shed 5 bases and J shed 11 bases, with 13 bases lying between them. This CDR3 reads CSARRTPDVLTF. The CDR3 region has the DNA TGCAGTGCTCGCCGGACCCCCGACGTCCTGACTTTC.

This clonotype occurred many times. The V and J genes are TRBV28 and TRBJ2-4; weak D call: TRBD1 (6 bases). V was clipped by 2 bases and J by 6 bases, with 11 bases between them. From germline, CDR1 is MDHEN and CDR2 SYDVKM. There are 14 residues in the CDR3. The CDR3 reads CASSLGQRPNIQYF. DNA for the CDR3: TGTGCCAGCAGTTTAGGACAGCGCCCAAACATTCAGTACTTC.

This clonotype was seen many times. This rearrangement joins TRBV7-2 to TRBJ2-7; the match to TRBD2 covers 8 bases. Germline lookup yields CDR1 SGHTA and CDR2 FQGNSA. The CDR3 extends over 12 amino acids. J gave up 6 bases and V 8 bases, and 6 bases lay outside the gene matches. The CDR3 nucleotides are TGTGCCAGCGCCGGGGGGGCCAGCGAGCAGTACTTC. Protein: CASAGGASEQYF.

This clonotype has more than one count but fewer than ten. This sequence joins TRBV7-2 and TRBJ1-5, with D possibly being TRBD1 (6 bases). The CDR3 is made up of 20 amino acids. From germline, CDR1 is SGHTA and CDR2 FQGNSA. The ends were cut back, 7 bases at V and 2 bases at J, with 30 bases in the middle. CDR3 sequence (DNA): TGTGCCAGCACCAGCTTAATCAAACAGGGTGGGAGTTACGGCAATCAGCCCCAGCATTTT. The encoded protein is CASTSLIKQGGSYGNQPQHF.

Only a few counts were recorded for this clonotype. The chain carries TRBV4-1 and TRBJ2-1, with TRBD2 matching 7 bases. This CDR3 is built from 16 residues. Germline CDR1 and CDR2: MGHRA and YSYEKL. The J segment lost 0 bases and the V segment lost 3 bases, leaving 5 bases of the junction unmatched. CDR3 coding DNA: TGCGCCAGCAGCCAGATGGGGGGGAGCTCCTACAATGAGCAGTTCTTC. This codes for CASSQMGGSSYNEQFF.

This clonotype has ten or more counts. The chain joins TRBV7-3 to TRBJ2-3; D is undetermined. Germline CDR1 SGHTA, CDR2 FQGTGA. Trimming took off 0 bases at V and 6 bases at J, with 10 bases between the two ends. The CDR3 is 14 amino acids. In DNA form, the CDR3 reads TGTGCCAGCAGCTTAACGGCGCGATCGGATACGCAGTATTTT. This sequence encodes CASSLTARSDTQYF.

This clonotype was found many times. The DNA of the CDR3 is TGCAGTGCTAGGGTTTCTAGCGACGAGCAGTACTTC. Translation: CSARVSSDEQYF. V usage is TRBV20-1 and J usage is TRBJ2-7, with a possible D match to TRBD2 (6 bases). Trimming removed 3 bases at V and 5 bases at J, with 11 bases between. The CDR3 is 12 residues long. Germline V CDR1 and CDR2: DFQATT, SNEGSKA (reference sequence).

Concerning this clonotype itself: A much more abundant neighbour one base away suggests this may be a read error. The chain couples TRBV10-2 to TRBJ2-5, with 9 positions matching TRBD2. With 2 bases clipped from V and 5 bases from J, the junction kept 3 bases outside the gene matches. In germline, CDR1 is WSHSY, CDR2 SAAADI. There are 14 residues in the CDR3. The DNA of the CDR3 is TGCGCCAGCAGTGAGGCGGGAGGGATGGAGACCCAGTACTTC. Protein sequence: CASSEAGGMETQYF.